This T cell receptor beta chain was documented in a study of chemoradiotherapy in HPV16-positive cancers. For the study at large: Candidate HPV-specific clones and shared TCR motifs came from a couple of HPV16-positive patients. Study findings and constraints: The functional HPV-specific definition rests on just a couple of HPV16-positive patients.

On this clone itself: The antigen is unknown.

Profiling relied on immunoSEQ multiplex PCR, and the TCRdb table lists in-frame clones only, not all of them. Among under 15,000 clones listed, over 75% were seen once. The CDR3 runs 13 residues. The germline gives CDR1 MNHNY, CDR2 SVGAGI (reference sequence). Trimming shortened V by 2 bases and J by 8 bases, and 9 bases separated the two germline ends. Specimen collection occurred from a patient who underwent chemoradiotherapy. This TCR came from a human donor with HPV-associated anogenital cancer. The rearrangement uses TRBV6-6 and TRBJ1-4; D unclear. In DNA form, the CDR3 reads TGTGCCAGCAGTTACGACGGTCTCGAAAAACTGTTTTTT. It specifies CASSYDGLEKLFF.